This T cell receptor (beta chain) was recorded in a study of control samples from healthy donors and cancer patients (dated by TCRdb to the early 2020s). About this clone itself: The antigen it binds to is not known. No quality values exist for individual bases; no much larger clone is one base distant.

Libraries were made using the immunoSEQ multiplex PCR assay. Drawn from immuneACCESS, this table holds only the in-frame rearrangements with V and J called that TCRdb kept. Clones are partly lost; checked studies trace under half to an unresolved V gene and leave the rest unexplained. Within this sample are about 230,000 clones, with over 70% of them counted one time only. Jointly, the top ten make up 10% to 15% of the sample. The material sequenced was PBMCs. The receptor was isolated from a woman aged 55-70 years with lung cancer.

The DNA reads as follows: TGCGCCAGCAGCTCCTCGACGGGTTCGGACTCACCCCTCCACTTT. Its protein reads: CASSSSTGSDSPLHF. The chain is encoded by TRBV5-1 joined to TRBJ1-6; the D gene cannot be resolved reliably. The CDR3 has 15 amino acids, counting the end cysteine and phenylalanine. Only CDR3 DNA remains: 45 bases, in frame from the first base. The junction carries 17 bases between V and J, which are trimmed by 3 bases and 10 bases respectively. The germline V gene sets CDR1 to SGHRS and CDR2 to YFSETQ.